This T cell receptor (beta chain) comes out of a study of blood T cell repertoires in COVID-19. How the authors handled the data: Cell counts per sample came from amplifying reference gene primers. This table comes from immunoSEQ multiplex PCR, and its TCRdb copy is limited to in-frame clones, with some not included. Clone size and the V and J calls come from that table; the DNA yielded D and trimming. The repertoire holds fewer than 15,000 clones, with 70% to 90% as singletons. Input material: peripheral blood. The origin of this receptor is a human donor in a cohort sampled during active COVID-19.

The CDR3 region has the DNA TGTGCCAGCAGTCGACCCGGGGGTGGGGCTTTCTTT. It specifies CASSRPGGGAFF. The genes are TRBV14 and TRBJ1-1, with D maybe TRBD1 (5 bases). With 6 bases removed from V and 11 bases from J, the gap between germline ends came to 16 bases. This CDR3 is 12 amino acids long. Per germline, CDR1 SGHDN and CDR2 FVKESK.